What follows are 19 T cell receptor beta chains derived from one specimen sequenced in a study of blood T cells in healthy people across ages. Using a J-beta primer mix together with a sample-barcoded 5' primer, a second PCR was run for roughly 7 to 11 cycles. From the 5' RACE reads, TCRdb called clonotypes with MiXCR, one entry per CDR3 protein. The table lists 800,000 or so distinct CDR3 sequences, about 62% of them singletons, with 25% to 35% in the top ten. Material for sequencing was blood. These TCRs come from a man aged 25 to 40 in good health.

The CDR3 nucleotides read TGTGCCAGCAGTTTAAAACCCACCGGGGAGCTGTTTTTT. Translating it yields CASSLKPTGELFF. This chain uses TRBV12-3 or TRBV12-4 with TRBJ2-2; D remains unclear. With 2 bases removed from V and 4 bases from J, the gap between germline ends came to 5 bases. This CDR3 contains 13 residues.

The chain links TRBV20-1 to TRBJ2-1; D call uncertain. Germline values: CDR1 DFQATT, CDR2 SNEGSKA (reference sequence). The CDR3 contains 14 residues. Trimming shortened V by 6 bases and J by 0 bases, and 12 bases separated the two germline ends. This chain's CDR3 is CSAPEPPSYNEQFF. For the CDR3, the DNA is TGCAGTGCCCCGGAGCCCCCCTCCTACAATGAGCAGTTCTTC.

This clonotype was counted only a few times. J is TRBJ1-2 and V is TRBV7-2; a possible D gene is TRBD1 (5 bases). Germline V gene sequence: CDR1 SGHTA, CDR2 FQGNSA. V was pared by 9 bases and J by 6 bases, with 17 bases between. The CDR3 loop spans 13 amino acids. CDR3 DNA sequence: TGTGCCAGAAGCAGGGATAGTAGGGATGGCTACACCTTC. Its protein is CARSRDSRDGYTF.

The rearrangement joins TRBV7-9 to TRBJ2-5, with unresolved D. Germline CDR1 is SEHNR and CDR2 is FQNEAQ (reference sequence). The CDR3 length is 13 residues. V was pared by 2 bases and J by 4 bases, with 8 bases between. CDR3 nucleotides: TGTGCCAGCAGCTTAAAAGTGGGAGAGACCCAGTACTTC. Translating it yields CASSLKVGETQYF.

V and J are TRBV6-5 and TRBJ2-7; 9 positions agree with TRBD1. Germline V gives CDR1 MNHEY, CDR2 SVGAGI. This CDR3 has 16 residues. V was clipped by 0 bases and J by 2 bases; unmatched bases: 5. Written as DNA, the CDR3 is TGTGCCAGCAGTTACTCGCAGACAGGGGGAACCTACGAGCAGTACTTC. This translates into CASSYSQTGGTYEQYF.

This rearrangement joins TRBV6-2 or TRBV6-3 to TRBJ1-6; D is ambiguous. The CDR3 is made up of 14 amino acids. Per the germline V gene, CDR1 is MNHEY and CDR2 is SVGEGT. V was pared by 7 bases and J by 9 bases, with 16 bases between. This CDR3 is CASTEVRGASPLHF. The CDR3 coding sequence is TGTGCCAGCACCGAAGTTAGAGGAGCTTCACCCCTCCACTTT.

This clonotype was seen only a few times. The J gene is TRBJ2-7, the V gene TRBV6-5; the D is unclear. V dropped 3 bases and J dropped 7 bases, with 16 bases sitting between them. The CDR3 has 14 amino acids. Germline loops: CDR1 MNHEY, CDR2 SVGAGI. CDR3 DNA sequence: TGTGCCAGCAGTTATGGTTCTGCTGCTGGGGAGCAGTACTTC. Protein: CASSYGSAAGEQYF.

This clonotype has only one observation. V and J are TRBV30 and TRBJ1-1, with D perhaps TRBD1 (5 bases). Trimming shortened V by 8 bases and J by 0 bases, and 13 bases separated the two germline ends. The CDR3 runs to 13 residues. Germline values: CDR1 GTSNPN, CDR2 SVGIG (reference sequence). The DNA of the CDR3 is TGTGCCGGGGCGGGGGTGATGAACACTGAAGCTTTCTTT. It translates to CAGAGVMNTEAFF.

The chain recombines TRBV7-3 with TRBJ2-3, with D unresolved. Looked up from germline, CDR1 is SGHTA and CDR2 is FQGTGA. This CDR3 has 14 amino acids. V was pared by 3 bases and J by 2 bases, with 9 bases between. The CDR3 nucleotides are TGTGCCAGCAGCTTCGGACGGACCACAGATACGCAGTATTTT. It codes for CASSFGRTTDTQYF.

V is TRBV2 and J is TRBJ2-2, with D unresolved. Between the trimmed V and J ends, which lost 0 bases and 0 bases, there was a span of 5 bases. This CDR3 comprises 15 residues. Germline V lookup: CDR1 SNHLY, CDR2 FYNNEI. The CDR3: CASSEAIANTGELFF. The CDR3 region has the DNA TGTGCCAGCAGTGAAGCGATCGCGAACACCGGGGAGCTGTTTTTT.

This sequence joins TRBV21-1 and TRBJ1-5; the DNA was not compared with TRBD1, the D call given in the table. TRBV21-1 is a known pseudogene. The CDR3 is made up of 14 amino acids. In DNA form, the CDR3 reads TGTGCCGCACAGGGCGGACGGAGCAATCAGCCCCAGCATTTT. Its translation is CAAQGGRSNQPQHF.

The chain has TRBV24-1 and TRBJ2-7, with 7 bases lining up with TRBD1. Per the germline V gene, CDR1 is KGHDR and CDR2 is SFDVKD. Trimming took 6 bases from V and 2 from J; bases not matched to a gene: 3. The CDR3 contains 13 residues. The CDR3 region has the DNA TGTGCCACCAGTCCCGGGACAGCCTACGAGCAGTACTTC. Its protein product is CATSPGTAYEQYF.

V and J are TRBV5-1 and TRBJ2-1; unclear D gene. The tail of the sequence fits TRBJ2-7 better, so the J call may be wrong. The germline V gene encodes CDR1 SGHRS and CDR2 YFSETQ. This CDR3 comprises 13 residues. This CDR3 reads CASSLNTVYEQYF. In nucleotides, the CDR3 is TGCGCCAGCAGCTTAAACACAGTTTACGAGCAGTACTTC.

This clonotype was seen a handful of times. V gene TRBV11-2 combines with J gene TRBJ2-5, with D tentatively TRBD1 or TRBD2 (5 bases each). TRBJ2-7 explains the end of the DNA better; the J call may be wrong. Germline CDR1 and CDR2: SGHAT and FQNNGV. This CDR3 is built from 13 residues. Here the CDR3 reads CASSLVRGREQYF. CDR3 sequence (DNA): TGTGCCAGCAGCTTAGTAAGGGGACGCGAGCAGTACTTC.

CDR3 nucleotides: TGTGCCAGCAGCTTTAGAGTGCATGAGCAGTTCTTC. This sequence encodes CASSFRVHEQFF. The V and J genes are TRBV11-1 and TRBJ2-1; D uncertain. This CDR3 is built from 12 residues. CDR1 and CDR2 from the germline V gene are SGHAT and FQDESV (reference sequence). The V end was cut by 3 bases, the J end by 8 bases, with 8 bases between.

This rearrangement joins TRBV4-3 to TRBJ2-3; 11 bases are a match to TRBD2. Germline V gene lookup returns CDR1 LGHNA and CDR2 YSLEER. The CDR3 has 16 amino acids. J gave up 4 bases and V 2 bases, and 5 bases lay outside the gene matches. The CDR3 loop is CASSQQLAGAADTQYF. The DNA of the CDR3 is TGCGCCAGCAGCCAACAACTAGCGGGGGCTGCAGATACGCAGTATTTT.

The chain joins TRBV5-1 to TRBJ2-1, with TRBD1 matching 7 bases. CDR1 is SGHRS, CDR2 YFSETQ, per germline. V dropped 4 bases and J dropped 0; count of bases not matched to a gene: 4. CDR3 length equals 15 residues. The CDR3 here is CASSQTGNSYNEQFF. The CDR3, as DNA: TGCGCCAGCAGCCAGACAGGGAACTCCTACAATGAGCAGTTCTTC.

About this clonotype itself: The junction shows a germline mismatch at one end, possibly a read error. The CDR3 loop reads CASSFGTGGPETQYF. For the CDR3, the DNA is TGTGCTAGCAGCTTTGGGACGGGGGGGCCAGAGACCCAGTACTTC. V gene TRBV7-7 combines with J gene TRBJ2-5; 8 bases are shared with TRBD2. CDR3 length: 15 residues. Per the germline V gene, CDR1 is SSHAT and CDR2 is FNYEAQ (reference sequence). The full variable domain, in which reference TRBV7-7 and TRBJ2-5 provide the parts outside the CDR3, is GAGVSQSPRYKVTKRGQDVTLRCDPISSHATLYWYQQALGQGPEFLTYFNYEAQPDKSGLPSDRFSAERPEGSISTLTIQRTEQRDSAMYRCASSFGTGGPETQYFGPGTRLLVL.

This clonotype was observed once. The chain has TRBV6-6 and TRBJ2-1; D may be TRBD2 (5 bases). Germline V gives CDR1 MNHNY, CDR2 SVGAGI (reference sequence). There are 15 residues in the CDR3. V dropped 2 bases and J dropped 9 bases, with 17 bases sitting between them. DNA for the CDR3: TGTGCCAGCAGTTACACGCGGGTTTACAATAGTGAGCAGTTCTTC. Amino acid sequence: CASSYTRVYNSEQFF.